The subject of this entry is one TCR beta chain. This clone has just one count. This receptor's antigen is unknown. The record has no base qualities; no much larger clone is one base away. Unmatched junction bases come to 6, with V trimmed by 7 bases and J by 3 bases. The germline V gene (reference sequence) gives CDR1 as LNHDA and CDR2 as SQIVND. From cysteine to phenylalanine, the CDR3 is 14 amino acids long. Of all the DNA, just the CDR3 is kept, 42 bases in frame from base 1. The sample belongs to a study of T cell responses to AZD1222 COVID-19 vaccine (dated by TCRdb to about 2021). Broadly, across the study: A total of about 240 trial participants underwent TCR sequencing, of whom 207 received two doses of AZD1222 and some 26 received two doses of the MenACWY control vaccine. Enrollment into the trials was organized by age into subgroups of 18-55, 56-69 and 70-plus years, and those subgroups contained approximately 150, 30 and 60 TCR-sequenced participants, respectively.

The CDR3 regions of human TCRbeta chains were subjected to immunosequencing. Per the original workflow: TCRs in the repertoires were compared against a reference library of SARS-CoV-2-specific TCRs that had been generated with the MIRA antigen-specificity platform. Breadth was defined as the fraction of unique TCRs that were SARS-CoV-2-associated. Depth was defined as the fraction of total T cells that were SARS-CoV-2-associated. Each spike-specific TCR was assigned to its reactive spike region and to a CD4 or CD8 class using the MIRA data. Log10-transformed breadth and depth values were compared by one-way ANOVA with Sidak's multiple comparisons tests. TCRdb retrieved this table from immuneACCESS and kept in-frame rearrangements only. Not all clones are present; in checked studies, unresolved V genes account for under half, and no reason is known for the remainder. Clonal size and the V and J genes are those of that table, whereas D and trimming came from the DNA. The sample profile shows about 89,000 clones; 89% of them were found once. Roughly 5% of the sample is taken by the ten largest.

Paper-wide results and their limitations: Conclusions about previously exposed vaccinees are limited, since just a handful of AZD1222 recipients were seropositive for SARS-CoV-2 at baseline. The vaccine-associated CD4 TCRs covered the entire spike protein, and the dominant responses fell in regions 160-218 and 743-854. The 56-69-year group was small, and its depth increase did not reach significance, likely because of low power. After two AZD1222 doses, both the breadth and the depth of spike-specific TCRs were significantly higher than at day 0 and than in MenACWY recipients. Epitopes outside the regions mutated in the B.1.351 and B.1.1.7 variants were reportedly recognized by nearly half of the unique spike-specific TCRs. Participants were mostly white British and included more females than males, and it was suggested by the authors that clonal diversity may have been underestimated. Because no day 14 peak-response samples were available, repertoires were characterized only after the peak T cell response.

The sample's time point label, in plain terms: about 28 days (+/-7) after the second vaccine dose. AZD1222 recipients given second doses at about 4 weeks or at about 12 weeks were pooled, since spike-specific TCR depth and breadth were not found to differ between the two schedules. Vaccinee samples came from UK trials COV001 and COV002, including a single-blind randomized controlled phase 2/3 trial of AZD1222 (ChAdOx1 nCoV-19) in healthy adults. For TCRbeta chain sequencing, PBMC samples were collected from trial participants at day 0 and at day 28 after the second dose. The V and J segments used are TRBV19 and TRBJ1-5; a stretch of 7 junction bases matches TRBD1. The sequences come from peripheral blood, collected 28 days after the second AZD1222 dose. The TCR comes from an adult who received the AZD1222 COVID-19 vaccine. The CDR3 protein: CASTPGQNNQPQHF. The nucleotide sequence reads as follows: TGTGCCAGTACCCCGGGACAGAACAATCAGCCCCAGCATTTT.